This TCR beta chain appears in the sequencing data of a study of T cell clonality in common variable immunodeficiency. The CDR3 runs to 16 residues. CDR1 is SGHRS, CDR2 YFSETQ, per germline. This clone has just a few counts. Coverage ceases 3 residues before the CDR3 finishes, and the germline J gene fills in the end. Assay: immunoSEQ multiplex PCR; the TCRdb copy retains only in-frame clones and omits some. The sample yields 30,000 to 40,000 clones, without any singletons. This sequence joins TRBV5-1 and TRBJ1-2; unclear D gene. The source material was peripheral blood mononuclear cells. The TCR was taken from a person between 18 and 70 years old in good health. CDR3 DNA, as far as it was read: TGCGCCAGCAGCTCGAGTGGCGGGAGTGTTGCAGATACC. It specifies CASSSSGGSVADT. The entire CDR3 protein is CASSSSGGSVADTYTF.